The 2 T cell receptor beta chains below all came from one sample that was sequenced in a study of pediatric ulcerative colitis. The method was immunoSEQ multiplex PCR; TCRdb's version includes in-frame clones alone and lacks a portion of them. The sample consists of approximately 38,000 clones, 65% to 85% of them appearing once. One to two pinch biopsies were taken from the rectum during colonoscopy. What was sequenced was gut tissue. The receptors here all came from a boy aged 10-17 years with severe ulcerative colitis.

This clone was counted between two and nine times. The chain recombines TRBV27 with TRBJ1-6; TRBD1 agrees at 8 bases. Germline V lookup: CDR1 MNHEY, CDR2 SMNVEV (reference sequence). V shed 2 bases, J shed 10 bases, and the junction held 7 bases outside the gene matches. The CDR3 length is 15 residues. CDR3 coding DNA: TGTGCCAGCAGTTTAAACAGGGGGTCGGGGTCACCCCTCCACTTT. The encoded protein is CASSLNRGSGSPLHF.

As DNA, the CDR3 is TGTGCCAGCAGCCTTAGCCGGGAAGGTGGCTACACCTTC. Its protein product is CASSLSREGGYTF. This chain links TRBV7-9 with TRBJ1-2, with D unclear. Trimming removed 5 bases from V and 7 bases from J, with 14 bases in between. From germline, CDR1 is SEHNR and CDR2 FQNEAQ (reference sequence). This CDR3 has 13 residues.